Below, 27 T cell receptor beta chains from the same sample are listed, as sequenced in a study of T cell repertoires in cytomegalovirus infection. One entry per CDR3 protein, called by TCRdb with MiXCR from the reads. Among tens of thousands of distinct CDR3 sequences listed, about 24% were seen once. These receptors lack a known antigen. The input for sequencing was CD8+ T cells from cultured PBMCs, taken from culture after CMV antigen stimulation. The receptors were gathered from a human donor in good health (CMV status not recorded). Some clones in this sample may be carry-over from other donors' samples.

This chain connects TRBV12-3 or TRBV12-4 to TRBJ1-4; D possibly corresponds to TRBD1 (6 bases). V lost 3 bases, J lost 5 bases, and 10 bases lay in between. The CDR3 has 14 residues. The CDR3 DNA is TGTGCCAGCAGTTTTGGGACACCGAATGAAAAACTGTTTTTT. Translation gives CASSFGTPNEKLFF.

The CDR3 here is CASSQGRAQTYEQYF. The DNA for the CDR3 is TGCGCCAGCAGCCAAGGAAGGGCGCAAACCTACGAGCAGTACTTC. The rearrangement uses TRBV4-3 and TRBJ2-7; D is unclear. The germline V gene has CDR1 LGHNA and CDR2 YSLEER. The length of the CDR3 is 15 residues. V was cut by 1 base and J by 2 bases, with 12 bases left in between.

Remarks on this clonotype: Germline is not matched at one junction end, which may reflect a read error. The rearrangement links TRBV27 to TRBJ2-7, with D possibly called TRBD1 or TRBD2 (6 bases each). CDR3 length equals 15 residues. The germline gives CDR1 MNHEY, CDR2 SMNVEV (reference sequence). CDR3 sequence (DNA): TGTGCCAGCAGTTTACCGGAGGGGGACCCCTACAAGCAGTACTTC. This translates into CASSLPEGDPYKQYF.

This clonotype was detected many times. The rearrangement uses TRBV27 and TRBJ1-2; D remains ambiguous. V lost 0 bases, J lost 8 bases, and 10 bases lay in between. Germline CDR1 reads MNHEY; CDR2 reads SMNVEV (reference sequence). The CDR3 sequence is 13 residues long. The DNA for the CDR3 is TGTGCCAGCAGTTTATCTTCGGAGTTCGGCTACACCTTC. It encodes CASSLSSEFGYTF.

This clonotype was observed a handful of times. The V and J genes are TRBV28 and TRBJ2-5, with 12 bases fitting TRBD1. J was trimmed by 5 bases and V by 6 bases; bases with no gene match: 7. Germline V CDR1 and CDR2: MDHEN, SYDVKM. This CDR3 contains 15 residues. The chain's CDR3 is CASSQGDRGRETQYF. Here the CDR3 DNA reads TGTGCCAGCAGCCAAGGGGACAGGGGGCGGGAGACCCAGTACTTC. Full variable domain (outside the CDR3, taken from reference TRBV28 and TRBJ2-5): DVKVTQSSRYLVKRTGEKVFLECVQDMDHENMFWYRQDPGLGLRLIYFSYDVKMKEKGDIPEGYSVSREKKERFSLILESASTNQTSMYLCASSQGDRGRETQYFGPGTRLLVL.

This clonotype was seen only a few times. The chain recombines TRBV9 with TRBJ1-6; D gene ambiguous. Germline V gene lookup returns CDR1 SGDLS and CDR2 YYNGEE. There are 15 residues in the CDR3. Between the trimmed V and J ends, which lost 4 bases and 6 bases, there was a span of 14 bases. DNA of the CDR3: TGTGCCAGCAGCCCCTGGGAGGGAGGTAATTCACCCCTCCACTTT. Translating it yields CASSPWEGGNSPLHF.

This clonotype was found many times. The V gene is TRBV7-2, the J gene TRBJ1-5, with 7 bases lining up with TRBD1. Looked up from germline, CDR1 is SGHTA and CDR2 is FQGNSA. The CDR3 is 16 residues long. V lost 5 bases to trimming and J lost 6 bases; unmatched junction nucleotides: 13. Here the CDR3 DNA reads TGTGCCAGCAGCCTTAGAGTGACAGGGATAGGTCAGCCCCAGCATTTT. Protein sequence: CASSLRVTGIGQPQHF.

In its sample, this clonotype was seen many times. J is TRBJ1-2 and V is TRBV9; D remains ambiguous. This CDR3 spans 13 amino acids. Germline V gives CDR1 SGDLS, CDR2 YYNGEE. The V and J ends lost 0 bases and 5 bases respectively, with 8 bases between them. The CDR3 sequence is CASSVGGDYGYTF. The CDR3, as DNA: TGTGCCAGCAGCGTAGGGGGTGATTATGGCTACACCTTC.

This clonotype was seen only a few times. This chain joins TRBV20-1 and TRBJ2-1; D is possibly TRBD2 (5 bases). With 0 bases removed from V and 5 bases from J, the gap between germline ends came to 14 bases. This CDR3 has 15 residues. Germline CDR1 reads DFQATT; CDR2 reads SNEGSKA (reference sequence). The DNA of the CDR3 is TGCAGTGCTAGAGATGGGAGACTGTCCGACAATGAGCAGTTCTTC. Translating gives CSARDGRLSDNEQFF.

In its sample, this clonotype was seen many times. This sequence joins TRBV18 and TRBJ2-2; the D gene could be TRBD1 or TRBD2 (5 bases each). The germline V and J ends were trimmed by 3 bases and 5 bases, with 13 bases remaining between them. In germline, CDR1 is KGHSH, CDR2 LQKENI. The CDR3 totals 15 residues. The chain's CDR3 is CASSPRDDTTGELFF. The CDR3, as DNA: TGTGCCAGCTCACCTCGGGACGACACGACCGGGGAGCTGTTTTTT.

V gene TRBV25-1 combines with J gene TRBJ1-4; perhaps TRBD1 as D (5 bases). The CDR3 has 15 amino acids. Germline loops: CDR1 MGHDK, CDR2 SYGVNS. V lost 3 bases and J 4 bases, leaving 12 bases between the germline ends. CDR3 sequence reads: CASSDRDGYNEKLFF. CDR3 DNA: TGTGCCAGCAGTGACCGGGACGGATATAATGAAAAACTGTTTTTT.

By share, this clonotype ranks as medium-sized. This chain connects TRBV19 to TRBJ2-7; D gene unclear. The CDR3 loop spans 14 amino acids. The V end lost 4 bases, the J end lost 2 bases, and 12 bases lay between the germline ends. The V gene's germline CDR1 is LNHDA and CDR2 SQIVND (reference sequence). CDR3 bases: TGTGCCAGTAGTAGCGGCCTGGACGCCTACGAGCAGTACTTC. Translated, it gives CASSSGLDAYEQYF.

The sample holds a few counts of this clonotype. This chain joins TRBV12-3 or TRBV12-4 and TRBJ2-3; a weak D match, TRBD1 (5 bases). The V gene lost 3 bases and the J gene lost 0 bases, with 16 bases spanning the gap. The CDR3 runs to 17 residues. CDR3 DNA sequence: TGTGCCAGCAGTTTTGGCTTGGAGACAGCTAGCACAGATACGCAGTATTTT. Protein sequence: CASSFGLETASTDTQYF.

The chain joins TRBV19 to TRBJ2-1; TRBD1 matches 8 bases. Per the germline V gene, CDR1 is LNHDA and CDR2 is SQIVND (reference sequence). After removal of 4 bases from V and 5 bases from J, the junction contained 13 bases not matched to a gene. The CDR3 has 17 amino acids. The CDR3: CASSTARQGPRNNEQFF. In nucleotides, the CDR3 is TGTGCCAGTAGTACCGCCCGACAGGGGCCGAGAAACAATGAGCAGTTCTTC.

The V and J genes are TRBV24-1 and TRBJ2-1; no definite D call. The germline V gene has CDR1 KGHDR and CDR2 SFDVKD. The CDR3 length is 12 residues. Trimming left V 1 base short and J 12 bases short, with 9 bases between. The CDR3 nucleotides are TGTGCCACCAGTGATTTTGGCTCGGCGCAGTTCTTC. Its translation: CATSDFGSAQFF.

The chain links TRBV7-2 to TRBJ1-2; 12 positions agree with TRBD1. Germline V lookup: CDR1 SGHTA, CDR2 FQGNSA. With V trimmed by 2 bases and J by 8 bases, 9 bases remained unmatched. The CDR3 sequence is 16 residues long. The CDR3 region is CASSLMGQGAWAGYTF. CDR3 sequence (DNA): TGTGCCAGCAGCTTAATGGGACAGGGGGCATGGGCGGGCTACACCTTC.

The rearrangement uses TRBV6-6 and TRBJ1-6; TRBD1 is a possible D gene (6 bases). The CDR3 spans 16 residues. Germline lookup yields CDR1 MNHNY and CDR2 SVGAGI (reference sequence). V lost 0 bases, J lost 6 bases, and 12 bases lay in between. DNA for the CDR3: TGTGCCAGCAGTTACTCGGGTGGACAGATTAATTCACCCCTCCACTTT. Protein product: CASSYSGGQINSPLHF.

This clonotype has at least ten counts. The rearrangement joins TRBV7-6 to TRBJ1-1, with 8 bases aligning to TRBD1. J was trimmed by 7 bases and V by 5 bases; bases with no gene match: 12. The germline gives CDR1 SGHVS, CDR2 FNYEAQ. The CDR3 totals 15 residues. The CDR3: CASSPGQGYGDEAFF. The DNA for the CDR3 is TGTGCCAGCAGCCCCGGACAGGGATATGGGGATGAAGCTTTCTTT. Looking up the rest from reference TRBV7-6 and TRBJ1-1 gives the full variable domain: GAGVSQSPRYKVTKRGQDVALRCDPISGHVSLYWYRQALGQGPEFLTYFNYEAQQDKSGLPNDRFSAERPEGSISTLTIQRTEQRDSAMYRCASSPGQGYGDEAFFGQGTRLTVV.

This clonotype appeared many times. This chain uses TRBV7-9 with TRBJ2-1; 8 nucleotides line up with TRBD2. CDR3 length: 16 amino acids. With V trimmed by 5 bases and J by 0 bases, 6 bases remained unmatched. Germline V gives CDR1 SEHNR, CDR2 FQNEAQ (reference sequence). CDR3 sequence (DNA): TGTGCCAGCAGCGGTCACAGCGGGAGCTCCTACAATGAGCAGTTCTTC. Translation gives CASSGHSGSSYNEQFF. The whole variable domain, filled in from reference TRBV7-9 and TRBJ2-1, reads DTGVSQNPRHKITKRGQNVTFRCDPISEHNRLYWYRQTLGQGPEFLTYFQNEAQLEKSRLLSDRFSAERPKGSFSTLEIQRTEQGDSAMYLCASSGHSGSSYNEQFFGPGTRLTVL.

The sample holds a few counts of this clonotype. The gene calls are TRBV27 and TRBJ1-6; D unresolved. The V gene's germline CDR1 is MNHEY and CDR2 SMNVEV (reference sequence). The V end was cut by 3 bases, the J end by 10 bases, with 13 bases between. The CDR3 totals 14 residues. The CDR3 region has the DNA TGTGCCAGCAGTTTGGGAAGGGAAAGCTCACCCCTCCACTTT. Translation gives CASSLGRESSPLHF.

This clonotype was detected only a few times. This chain uses TRBV19 with TRBJ2-3; 7 bases are shared with TRBD1. Germline CDR1 LNHDA, CDR2 SQIVND (reference sequence). After removal of 6 bases from V and 4 bases from J, the junction contained 13 bases not matched to a gene. The CDR3 is 16 amino acids. Written as DNA, the CDR3 is TGTGCCAGTAGCGACCGCAGGACAGGAACCCCAGATACGCAGTATTTT. It yields the protein CASSDRRTGTPDTQYF.

This clonotype was picked up many times. The chain combines TRBV12-3 or TRBV12-4 with TRBJ1-4; TRBD1 might be the D (6 bases). Trimming removed 5 bases at V and 7 bases at J, with 8 bases between. The CDR3 sequence is 12 residues long. CDR3 amino acids: CASSRQVEKLFF. CDR3 nucleotides: TGTGCCAGCAGTCGACAGGTTGAAAAACTGTTTTTT.

This chain uses TRBV12-3 or TRBV12-4 with TRBJ2-7; D is undetermined. This CDR3 contains 12 residues. Trimming took 6 bases from V and 4 from J, leaving 10 bases between them. In nucleotides, the CDR3 is TGTGCCAGCAGCGTCGGGTTGTACGAGCAGTACTTC. It translates to CASSVGLYEQYF.

This clonotype was recorded a few times. The chain recombines TRBV12-3 or TRBV12-4 with TRBJ1-4, with 7 positions matching TRBD1. Trimming removed 0 bases from V and 4 bases from J; junction bases left unmatched: 2. This CDR3 spans 15 amino acids. CDR3 nucleotide sequence: TGTGCCAGCAGTTTAGCGGGACAGAGTAATGAAAAACTGTTTTTT. Encoded protein: CASSLAGQSNEKLFF.

In this sample, this clonotype turned up many times. V gene TRBV7-2 combines with J gene TRBJ2-1, with 8 bases fitting TRBD2. Trimming cost V 7 bases and J 7 bases; bases outside gene matches: 3. The CDR3 has 12 residues. Germline CDR1 and CDR2: SGHTA and FQGNSA. The CDR3 loop is CASTGGGNEQFF. The CDR3 region has the DNA TGTGCCAGCACCGGGGGGGGGAATGAGCAGTTCTTC.

The CDR3 region has the DNA TGTGCCAGCCGCCTCTCGCAGGGGGGCACAGATACGCAGTATTTT. Translated: CASRLSQGGTDTQYF. V is TRBV7-9 and J is TRBJ2-3; the match to TRBD1 covers 7 bases. Germline-derived CDR1 and CDR2 are SEHNR and FQNEAQ (reference sequence). The CDR3 has 15 residues. Germline trimming cut 8 bases from V and 1 base from J; bases unmatched to any gene: 9.

The sample holds many counts of this clonotype. V and J are TRBV12-3 or TRBV12-4 and TRBJ2-1; 12 bases fit TRBD2. The CDR3 spans 18 residues. The V and J ends lost 4 bases and 8 bases, in that order; junction bases with no gene match: 15. CDR3 protein: CASSSSPGLAGRSYEQFF. The CDR3 DNA reads TGTGCCAGCAGTTCATCCCCGGGACTAGCGGGCAGGAGCTATGAGCAGTTCTTC.